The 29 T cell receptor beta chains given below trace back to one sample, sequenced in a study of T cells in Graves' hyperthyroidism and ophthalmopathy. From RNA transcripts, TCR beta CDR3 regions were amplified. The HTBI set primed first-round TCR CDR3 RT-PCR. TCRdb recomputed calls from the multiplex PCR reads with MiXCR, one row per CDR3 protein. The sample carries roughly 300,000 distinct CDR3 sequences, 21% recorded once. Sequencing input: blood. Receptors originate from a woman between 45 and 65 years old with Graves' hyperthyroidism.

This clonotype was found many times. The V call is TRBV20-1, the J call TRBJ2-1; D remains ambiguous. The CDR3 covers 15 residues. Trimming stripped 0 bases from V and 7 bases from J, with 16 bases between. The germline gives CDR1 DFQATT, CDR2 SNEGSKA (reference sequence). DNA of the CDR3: TGCAGTGCTAGAGATGTGGGAAAGTTATTGAATGAGCAGTTCTTC. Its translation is CSARDVGKLLNEQFF.

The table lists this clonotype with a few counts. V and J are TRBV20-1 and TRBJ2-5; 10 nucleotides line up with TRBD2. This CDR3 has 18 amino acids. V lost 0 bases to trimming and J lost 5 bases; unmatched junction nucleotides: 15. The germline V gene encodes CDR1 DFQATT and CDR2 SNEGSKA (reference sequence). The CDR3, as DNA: TGCAGTGCTAGAGATCGGGCTAGCGGGAGCGCCAGGGGGGAGACCCAGTACTTC. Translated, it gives CSARDRASGSARGETQYF.

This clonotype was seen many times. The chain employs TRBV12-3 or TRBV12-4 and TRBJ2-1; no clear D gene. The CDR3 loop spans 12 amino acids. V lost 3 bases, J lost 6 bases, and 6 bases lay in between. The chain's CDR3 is CASSFFGNEQFF. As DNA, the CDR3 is TGTGCCAGCAGTTTCTTCGGCAATGAGCAGTTCTTC.

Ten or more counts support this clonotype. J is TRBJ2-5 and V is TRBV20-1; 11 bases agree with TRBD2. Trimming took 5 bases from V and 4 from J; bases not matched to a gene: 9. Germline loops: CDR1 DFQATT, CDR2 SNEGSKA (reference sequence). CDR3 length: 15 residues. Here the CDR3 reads CSALSLAGEGETQYF. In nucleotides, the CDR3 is TGCAGTGCTCTCTCACTAGCGGGAGAGGGAGAGACCCAGTACTTC.

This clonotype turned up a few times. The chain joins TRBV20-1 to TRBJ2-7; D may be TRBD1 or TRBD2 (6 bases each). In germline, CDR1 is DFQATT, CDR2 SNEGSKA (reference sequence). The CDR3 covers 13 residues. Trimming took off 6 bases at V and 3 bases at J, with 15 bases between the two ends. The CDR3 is CSAEGSGVYEQYF. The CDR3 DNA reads TGCAGTGCGGAGGGGTCAGGGGTCTACGAGCAGTACTTC.

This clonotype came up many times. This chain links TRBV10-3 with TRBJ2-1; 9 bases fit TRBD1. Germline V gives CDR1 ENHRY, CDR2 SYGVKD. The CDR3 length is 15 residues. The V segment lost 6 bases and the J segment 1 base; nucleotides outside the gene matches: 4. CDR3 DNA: TGTGCCATCAGGGGACAGGGTGGATCCTACAATGAGCAGTTCTTC. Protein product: CAIRGQGGSYNEQFF.

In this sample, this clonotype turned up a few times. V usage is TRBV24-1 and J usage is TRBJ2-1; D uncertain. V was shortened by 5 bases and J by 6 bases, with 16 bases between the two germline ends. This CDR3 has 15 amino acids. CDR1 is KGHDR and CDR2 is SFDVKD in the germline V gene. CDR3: CATSGGPNHFNEQFF. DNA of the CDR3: TGTGCCACCAGTGGTGGGCCAAATCATTTCAATGAGCAGTTCTTC.

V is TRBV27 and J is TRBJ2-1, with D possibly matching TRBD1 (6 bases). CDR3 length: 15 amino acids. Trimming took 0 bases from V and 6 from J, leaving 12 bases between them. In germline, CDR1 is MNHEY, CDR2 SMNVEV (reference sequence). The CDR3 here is CASSLSTGGSNEQFF. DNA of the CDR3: TGTGCCAGCAGTTTATCGACAGGAGGATCCAATGAGCAGTTCTTC.

In nucleotides, the CDR3 is TGTGCCAGCACCGAACGGCGGGGATTCACCGGGGAGCTGTTTTTT. Amino acid sequence: CASTERRGFTGELFF. The chain is built from TRBV12-3 or TRBV12-4 and TRBJ2-2, with D perhaps TRBD2 (6 bases). Trimming removed 7 bases at V and 4 bases at J, with 16 bases between. This CDR3 contains 15 residues.

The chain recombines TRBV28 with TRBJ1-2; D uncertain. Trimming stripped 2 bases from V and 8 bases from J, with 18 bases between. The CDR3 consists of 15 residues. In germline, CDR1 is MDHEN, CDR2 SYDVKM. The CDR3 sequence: CASSLEVGPTGGYTF. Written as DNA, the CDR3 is TGTGCCAGCAGTTTAGAGGTCGGACCCACTGGGGGCTACACCTTC.

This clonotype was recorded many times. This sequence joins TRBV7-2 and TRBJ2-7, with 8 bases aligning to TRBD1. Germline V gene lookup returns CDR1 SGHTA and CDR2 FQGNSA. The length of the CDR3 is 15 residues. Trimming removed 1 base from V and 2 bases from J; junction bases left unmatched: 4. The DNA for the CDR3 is TGTGCCAGCAGCTTAGGACAGGGGCCGGCCTACGAGCAGTACTTC. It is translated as CASSLGQGPAYEQYF.

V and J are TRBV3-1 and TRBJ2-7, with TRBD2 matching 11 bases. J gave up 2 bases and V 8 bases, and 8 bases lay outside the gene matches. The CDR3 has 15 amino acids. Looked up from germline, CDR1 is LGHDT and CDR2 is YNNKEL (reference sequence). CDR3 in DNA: TGTGCCAGCGGCCCGGGGACTAGCGGCGCCTACGAGCAGTACTTC. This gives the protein CASGPGTSGAYEQYF.

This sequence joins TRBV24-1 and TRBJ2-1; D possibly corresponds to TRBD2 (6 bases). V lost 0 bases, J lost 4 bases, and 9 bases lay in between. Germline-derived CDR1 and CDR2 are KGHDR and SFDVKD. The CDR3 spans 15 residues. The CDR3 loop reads CATSDLRRGYNEQFF. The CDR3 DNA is TGTGCCACCAGTGATTTGCGGCGGGGTTACAATGAGCAGTTCTTC.

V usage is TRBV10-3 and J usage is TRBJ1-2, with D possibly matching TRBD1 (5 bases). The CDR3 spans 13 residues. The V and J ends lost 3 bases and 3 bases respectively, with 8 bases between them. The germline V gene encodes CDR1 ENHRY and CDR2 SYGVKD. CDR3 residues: CAISEQVDYGYTF. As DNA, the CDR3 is TGTGCCATCAGTGAACAGGTCGACTATGGCTACACCTTC.

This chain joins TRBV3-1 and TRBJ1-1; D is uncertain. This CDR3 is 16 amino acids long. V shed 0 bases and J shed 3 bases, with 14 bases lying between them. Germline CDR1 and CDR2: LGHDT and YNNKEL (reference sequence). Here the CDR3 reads CASSQDFYVSDTEAFF. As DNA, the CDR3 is TGTGCCAGCAGCCAAGATTTTTATGTTTCTGACACTGAAGCTTTCTTT.

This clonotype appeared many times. CDR3 DNA sequence: TGTGCCAGCAGCCAAGATCAGATGAACACTGAAGCTTTCTTT. It is translated as CASSQDQMNTEAFF. J is TRBJ1-1 and V is TRBV3-1; D uncertain. V was trimmed by 0 bases and J by 0 bases, leaving 5 bases between them. CDR1 and CDR2 (germline): LGHDT, YNNKEL (reference sequence). This CDR3 spans 14 amino acids. Full variable domain (remainder filled in from reference TRBV3-1 and TRBJ1-1): DTAVSQTPKYLVTQMGNDKSIKCEQNLGHDTMYWYKQDSKKFLKIMFSYNNKELIINETVPNRFSPKSPDKAHLNLHINSLELGDSAVYFCASSQDQMNTEAFFGQGTRLTVV.

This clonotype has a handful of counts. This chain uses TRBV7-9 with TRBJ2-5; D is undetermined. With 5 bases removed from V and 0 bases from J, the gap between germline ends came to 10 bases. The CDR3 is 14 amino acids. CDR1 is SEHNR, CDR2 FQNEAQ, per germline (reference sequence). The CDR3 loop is CASSQKGYQETQYF. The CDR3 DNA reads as TGTGCCAGCAGCCAGAAAGGGTACCAAGAGACCCAGTACTTC.

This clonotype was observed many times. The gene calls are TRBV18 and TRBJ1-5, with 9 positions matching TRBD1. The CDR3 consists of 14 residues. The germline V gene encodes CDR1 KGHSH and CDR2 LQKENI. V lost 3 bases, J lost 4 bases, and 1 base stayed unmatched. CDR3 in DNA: TGTGCCAGCTCACCGACAGGGGGAAATCAGCCCCAGCATTTT. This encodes CASSPTGGNQPQHF.

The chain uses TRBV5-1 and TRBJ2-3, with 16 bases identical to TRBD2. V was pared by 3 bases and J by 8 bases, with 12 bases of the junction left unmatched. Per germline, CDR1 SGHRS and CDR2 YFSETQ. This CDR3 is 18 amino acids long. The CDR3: CASSSTGTSGGATSTQYF. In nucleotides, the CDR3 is TGCGCCAGCAGCTCCACCGGGACTAGCGGGGGGGCAACATCTACGCAGTATTTT. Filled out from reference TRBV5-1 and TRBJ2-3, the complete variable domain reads KAGVTQTPRYLIKTRGQQVTLSCSPISGHRSVSWYQQTPGQGLQFLFEYFSETQRNKGNFPGRFSGRQFSNSRSEMNVSTLELGDSALYLCASSSTGTSGGATSTQYFGPGTRLTVL.

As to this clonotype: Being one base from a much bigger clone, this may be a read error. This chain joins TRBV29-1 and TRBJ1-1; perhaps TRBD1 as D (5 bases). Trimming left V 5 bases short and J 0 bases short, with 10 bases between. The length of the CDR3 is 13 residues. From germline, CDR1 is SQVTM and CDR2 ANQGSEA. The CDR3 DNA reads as TGCAGCGTTTGGACACAGATGAACACTGAAGCTTTCTTT. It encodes CSVWTQMNTEAFF.

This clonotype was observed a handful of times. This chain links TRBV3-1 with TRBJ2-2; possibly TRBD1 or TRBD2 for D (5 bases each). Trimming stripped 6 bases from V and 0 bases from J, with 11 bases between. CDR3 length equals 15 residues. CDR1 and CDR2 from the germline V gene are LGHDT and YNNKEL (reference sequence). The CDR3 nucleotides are TGTGCCAGCAGTGGGACGTCCTCGAACACCGGGGAGCTGTTTTTT. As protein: CASSGTSSNTGELFF. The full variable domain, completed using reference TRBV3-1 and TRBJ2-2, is DTAVSQTPKYLVTQMGNDKSIKCEQNLGHDTMYWYKQDSKKFLKIMFSYNNKELIINETVPNRFSPKSPDKAHLNLHINSLELGDSAVYFCASSGTSSNTGELFFGEGSRLTVL.

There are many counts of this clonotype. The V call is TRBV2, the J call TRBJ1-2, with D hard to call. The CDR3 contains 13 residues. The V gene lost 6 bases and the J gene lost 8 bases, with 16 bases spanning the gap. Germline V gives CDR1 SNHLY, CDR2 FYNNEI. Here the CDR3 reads CASRARASFGYTF. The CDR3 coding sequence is TGTGCCAGCAGAGCTCGGGCTTCCTTCGGCTACACCTTC.

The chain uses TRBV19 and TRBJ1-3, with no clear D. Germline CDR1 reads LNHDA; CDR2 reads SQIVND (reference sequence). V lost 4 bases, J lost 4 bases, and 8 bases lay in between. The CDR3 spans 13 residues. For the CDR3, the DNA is TGTGCCAGTAGTAAGACCGAAGGAAACACCATATATTTT. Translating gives CASSKTEGNTIYF.

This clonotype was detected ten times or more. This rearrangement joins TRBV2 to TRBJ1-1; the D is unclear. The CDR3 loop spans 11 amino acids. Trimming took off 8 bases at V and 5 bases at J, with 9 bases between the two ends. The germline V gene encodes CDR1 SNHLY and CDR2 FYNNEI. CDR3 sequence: CASFGLTEAFF. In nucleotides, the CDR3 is TGTGCCAGCTTCGGTTTGACTGAAGCTTTCTTT. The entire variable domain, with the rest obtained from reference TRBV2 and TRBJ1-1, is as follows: EPEVTQTPSHQVTQMGQEVILRCVPISNHLYFYWYRQILGQKVEFLVSFYNNEISEKSEIFDDQFSVERPDGSNFTLKIRSTKLEDSAMYFCASFGLTEAFFGQGTRLTVV.

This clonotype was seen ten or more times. CDR3 DNA: TGTGCCAGCAGTAGGGACGAGCGGGGCACAGATACGCAGTATTTT. Translated, it gives CASSRDERGTDTQYF. The J gene is TRBJ2-3, the V gene TRBV27; D is possibly TRBD2 (6 bases). Germline assignment: CDR1 MNHEY and CDR2 SMNVEV (reference sequence). The CDR3 is 15 residues long. With 5 bases removed from V and 1 base from J, the gap between germline ends came to 13 bases.

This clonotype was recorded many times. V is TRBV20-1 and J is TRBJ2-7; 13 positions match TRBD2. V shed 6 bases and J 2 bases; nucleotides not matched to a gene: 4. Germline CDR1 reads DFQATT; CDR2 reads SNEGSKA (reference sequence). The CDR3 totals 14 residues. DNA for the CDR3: TGCAGTGCAAAGACTAGCGGGAGGACCTACGAGCAGTACTTC. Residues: CSAKTSGRTYEQYF.

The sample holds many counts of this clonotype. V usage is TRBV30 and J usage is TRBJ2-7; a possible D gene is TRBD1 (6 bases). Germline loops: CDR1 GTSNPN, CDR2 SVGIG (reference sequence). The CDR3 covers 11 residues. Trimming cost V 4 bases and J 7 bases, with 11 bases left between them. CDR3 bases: TGTGCCTGGATCAGGGGTCGGGAGCAGTACTTC. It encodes CAWIRGREQYF. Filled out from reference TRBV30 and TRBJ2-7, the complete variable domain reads SQTIHQWPATLVQPVGSPLSLECTVEGTSNPNLYWYRQAAGRGLQLLFYSVGIGQISSEVPQNLSASRPQDRQFILSSKKLLLSDSGFYLCAWIRGREQYFGPGTRLTVT.

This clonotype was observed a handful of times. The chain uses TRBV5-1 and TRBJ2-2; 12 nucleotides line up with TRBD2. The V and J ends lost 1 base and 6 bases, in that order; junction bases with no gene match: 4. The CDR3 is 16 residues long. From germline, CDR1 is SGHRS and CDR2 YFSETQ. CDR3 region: CASSLKTSGGAGELFF. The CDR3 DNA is TGCGCCAGCAGCTTGAAGACTAGCGGGGGTGCCGGGGAGCTGTTTTTT.

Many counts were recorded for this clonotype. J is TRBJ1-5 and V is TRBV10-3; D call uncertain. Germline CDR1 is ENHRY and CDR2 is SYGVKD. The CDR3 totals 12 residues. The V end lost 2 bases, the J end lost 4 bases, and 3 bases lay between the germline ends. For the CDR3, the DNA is TGTGCCATCAGTGAGACGAATCAGCCCCAGCATTTT. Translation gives CAISETNQPQHF.